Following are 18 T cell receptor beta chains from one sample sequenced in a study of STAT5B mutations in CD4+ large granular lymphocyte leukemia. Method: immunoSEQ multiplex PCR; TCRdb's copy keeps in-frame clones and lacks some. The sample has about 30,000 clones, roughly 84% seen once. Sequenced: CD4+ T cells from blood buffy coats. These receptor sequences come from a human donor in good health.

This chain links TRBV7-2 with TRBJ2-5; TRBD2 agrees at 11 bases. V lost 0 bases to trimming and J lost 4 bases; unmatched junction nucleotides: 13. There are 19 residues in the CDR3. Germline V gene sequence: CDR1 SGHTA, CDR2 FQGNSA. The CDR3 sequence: CASSLAFSGRATGGETQYF. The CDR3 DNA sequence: TGTGCCAGCAGCTTAGCCTTTAGCGGGAGGGCCACAGGAGGAGAGACCCAGTACTTC.

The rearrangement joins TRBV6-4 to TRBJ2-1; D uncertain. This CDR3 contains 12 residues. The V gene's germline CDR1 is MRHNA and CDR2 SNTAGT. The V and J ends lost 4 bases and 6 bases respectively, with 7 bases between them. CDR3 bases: TGTGCCAGCAGTGGAGCCGGCAATGAGCAGTTCTTC. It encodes CASSGAGNEQFF.

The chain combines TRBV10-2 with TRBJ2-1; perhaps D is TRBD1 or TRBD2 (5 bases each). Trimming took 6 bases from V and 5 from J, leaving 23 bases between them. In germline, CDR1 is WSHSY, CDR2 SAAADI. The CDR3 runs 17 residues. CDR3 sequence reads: CASRNTRDPKAHNEQFF. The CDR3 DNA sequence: TGCGCCAGCAGGAACACCCGGGACCCCAAGGCGCACAATGAGCAGTTCTTC.

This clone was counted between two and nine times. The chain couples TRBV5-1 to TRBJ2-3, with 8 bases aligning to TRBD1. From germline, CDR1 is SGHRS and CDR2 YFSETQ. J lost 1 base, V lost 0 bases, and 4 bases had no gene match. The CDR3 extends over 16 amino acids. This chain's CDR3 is CASSLGGTGRTDTQYF. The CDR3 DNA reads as TGCGCCAGCAGCTTGGGTGGGACAGGACGCACAGATACGCAGTATTTT.

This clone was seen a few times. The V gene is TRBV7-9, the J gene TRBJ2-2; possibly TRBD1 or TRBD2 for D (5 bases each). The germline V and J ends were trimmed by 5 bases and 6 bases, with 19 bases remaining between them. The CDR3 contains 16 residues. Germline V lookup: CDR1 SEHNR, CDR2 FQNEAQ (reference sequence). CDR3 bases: TGTGCCAGCAGCGCCACGGCAGGGAGAGACCCCGGGGAGCTGTTTTTT. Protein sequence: CASSATAGRDPGELFF.

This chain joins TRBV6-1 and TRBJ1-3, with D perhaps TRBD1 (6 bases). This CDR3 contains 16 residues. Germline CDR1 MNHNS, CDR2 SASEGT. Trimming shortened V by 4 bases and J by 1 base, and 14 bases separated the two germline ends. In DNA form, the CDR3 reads TGTGCCAGCAGTGTAGTGGACAGTTATTCTGGAAACACCATATATTTT. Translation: CASSVVDSYSGNTIYF.

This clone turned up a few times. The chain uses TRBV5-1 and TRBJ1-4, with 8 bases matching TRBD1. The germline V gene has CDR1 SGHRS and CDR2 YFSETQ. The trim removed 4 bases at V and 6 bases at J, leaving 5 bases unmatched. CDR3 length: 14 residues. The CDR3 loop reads CASSLGGQDEKLFF. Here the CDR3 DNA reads TGCGCCAGCAGCCTTGGGGGACAGGATGAAAAACTGTTTTTT. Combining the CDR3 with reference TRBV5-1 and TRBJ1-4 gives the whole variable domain KAGVTQTPRYLIKTRGQQVTLSCSPISGHRSVSWYQQTPGQGLQFLFEYFSETQRNKGNFPGRFSGRQFSNSRSEMNVSTLELGDSALYLCASSLGGQDEKLFFGSGTQLSVL.

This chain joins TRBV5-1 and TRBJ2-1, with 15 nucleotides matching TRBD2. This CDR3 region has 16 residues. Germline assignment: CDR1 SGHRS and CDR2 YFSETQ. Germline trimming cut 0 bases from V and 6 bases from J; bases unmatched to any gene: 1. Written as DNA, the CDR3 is TGCGCCAGCAGCTTGGGGACTAGCGGGAGGGTCAATGAGCAGTTCTTC. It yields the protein CASSLGTSGRVNEQFF.

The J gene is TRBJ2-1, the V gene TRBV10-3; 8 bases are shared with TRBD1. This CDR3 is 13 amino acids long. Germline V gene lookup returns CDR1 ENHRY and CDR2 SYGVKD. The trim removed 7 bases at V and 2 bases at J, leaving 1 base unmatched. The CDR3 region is CAIKGQAYNEQFF. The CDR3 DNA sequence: TGTGCCATCAAGGGACAGGCCTACAATGAGCAGTTCTTC.

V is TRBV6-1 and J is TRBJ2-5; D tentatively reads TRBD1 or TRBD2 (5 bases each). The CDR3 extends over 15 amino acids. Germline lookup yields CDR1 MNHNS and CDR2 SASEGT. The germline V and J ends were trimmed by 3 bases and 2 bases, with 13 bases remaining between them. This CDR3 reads CASSESWGRQETQYF. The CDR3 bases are TGTGCCAGCAGTGAGTCGTGGGGACGTCAAGAGACCCAGTACTTC.

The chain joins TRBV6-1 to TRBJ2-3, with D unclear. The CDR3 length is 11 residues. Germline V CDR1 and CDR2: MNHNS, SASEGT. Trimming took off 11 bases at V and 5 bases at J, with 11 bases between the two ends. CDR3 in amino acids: CAGEQRDTQYF. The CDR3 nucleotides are TGTGCCGGAGAGCAGAGAGATACGCAGTATTTT.

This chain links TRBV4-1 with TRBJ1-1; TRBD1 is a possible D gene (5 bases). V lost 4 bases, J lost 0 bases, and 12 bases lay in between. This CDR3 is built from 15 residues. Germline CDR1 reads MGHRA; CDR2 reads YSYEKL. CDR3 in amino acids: CASSPTGALNTEAFF. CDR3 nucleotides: TGCGCCAGCAGCCCTACAGGAGCGCTGAACACTGAAGCTTTCTTT.

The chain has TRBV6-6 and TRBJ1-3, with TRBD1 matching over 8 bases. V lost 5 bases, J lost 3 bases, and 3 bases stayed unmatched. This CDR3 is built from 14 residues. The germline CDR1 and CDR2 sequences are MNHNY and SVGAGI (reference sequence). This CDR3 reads CASSQTGGGNTIYF. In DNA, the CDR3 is TGTGCCAGCAGTCAAACAGGGGGTGGAAACACCATATATTTT.

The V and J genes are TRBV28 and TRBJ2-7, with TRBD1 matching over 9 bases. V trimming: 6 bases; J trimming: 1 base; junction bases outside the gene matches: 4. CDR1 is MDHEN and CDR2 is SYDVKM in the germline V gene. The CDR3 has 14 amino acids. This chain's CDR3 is CASRGQGSSYEQYF. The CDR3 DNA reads TGTGCCAGCAGGGGACAGGGAAGTTCCTACGAGCAGTACTTC.

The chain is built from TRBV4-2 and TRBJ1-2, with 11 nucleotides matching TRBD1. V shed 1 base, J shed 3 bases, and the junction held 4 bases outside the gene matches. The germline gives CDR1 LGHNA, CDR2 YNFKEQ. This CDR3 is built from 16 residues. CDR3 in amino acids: CASSQGTGGVDYGYTF. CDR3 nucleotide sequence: TGTGCCAGCAGCCAAGGGACAGGGGGCGTAGACTATGGCTACACCTTC.

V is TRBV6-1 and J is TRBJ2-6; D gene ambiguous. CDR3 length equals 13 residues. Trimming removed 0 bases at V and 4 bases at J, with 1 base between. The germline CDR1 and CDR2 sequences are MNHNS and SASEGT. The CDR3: CASSEAGANVLTF. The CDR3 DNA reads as TGTGCCAGCAGTGAAGCCGGGGCCAACGTCCTGACTTTC.

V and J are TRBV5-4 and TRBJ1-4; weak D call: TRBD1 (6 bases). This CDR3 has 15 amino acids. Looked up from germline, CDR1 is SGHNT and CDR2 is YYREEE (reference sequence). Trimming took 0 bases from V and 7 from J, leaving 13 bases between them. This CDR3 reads CASSLGIAGAEKLFF. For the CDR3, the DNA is TGTGCCAGCAGCTTGGGTATCGCAGGGGCTGAAAAACTGTTTTTT.

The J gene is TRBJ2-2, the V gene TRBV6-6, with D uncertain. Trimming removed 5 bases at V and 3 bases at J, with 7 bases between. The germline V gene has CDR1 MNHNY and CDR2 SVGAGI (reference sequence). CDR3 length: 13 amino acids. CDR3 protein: CASSVQYTGELFF. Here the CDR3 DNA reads TGTGCCAGCAGTGTTCAGTACACCGGGGAGCTGTTTTTT.